Ten or more counts support the clone carrying this T cell receptor beta chain. No antigen is known for it. The CDR3 is 14 residues long. Germline V gene data show CDR1 as SGHTA and CDR2 as FQGNSA. V was clipped by 5 bases and J by 6 bases; unmatched bases: 8. Using a CD8+CD4-CCR7+CD45RA+ phenotype, naive CD8 T cells were sorted. These data belong to a study of molecular identifiers for immune sequencing clone quantification. Notes on the study in general: Jurkat TCR RNA spiked in from one cell could reportedly be detected among about 1.1 million naive cells. For effector cells, clones above 20 RNA copies held over 97% of molecules; for naive cells, under 1%.

Bulk TCR libraries were made with methods that had been previously described and with listed TCR primers. TCRdb redid the calling of the PCR reads with MiXCR, one entry per CDR3 protein. The table has about 640,000 distinct CDR3 sequences, approximately 20% seen once; the top ten hold approximately 0.9%. The source material was naive CD8+ T cells from blood, with Jurkat cell RNA spiked in. Subset indicated: FACS-sorted CD8+CD4-CCR7+CD45RA+ naive T cells. The clonotype originates from a human donor in good health. Some libraries in this study had Jurkat cell RNA spiked in. This sequence joins TRBV7-2 and TRBJ2-7; TRBD1 agrees at 9 bases. The DNA for the CDR3 is TGTGCCAGCAGCCAGACAGGGGGACCGTCCGAGCAGTACTTC. It is translated as CASSQTGGPSEQYF.